These T cell receptor beta chains were read from a single sample in a study of blood T cell repertoires in COVID-19. Profiled with immunoSEQ multiplex PCR; TCRdb holds only in-frame clones, not every one. Of more than 90,000 clones listed, 70% to 85% are singletons. Input material: peripheral blood. These receptors were taken from a human donor in a cohort sampled during active COVID-19. Each CDR3 is given with its conserved first and last residue. D genes are given only for firm matches. Only part of the rows carry a size: once, few, many, or a class if the clone is expanded.

j_call clone_size d_call v_call cdr3_aa cdr3_nt
TRBJ2-7 NA TRBD1 TRBV19 CASSTMTGASYEQYF TGTGCCAGTAGTACCATGACAGGGGCCTCCTACGAGCAGTACTTC
TRBJ1-4 NA TRBD1 TRBV28 CASSSRDRVRAGEKLFF TGTGCCAGCAGTTCCCGGGACAGGGTTCGAGCAGGGGAAAAACTGTTTTTT
TRBJ1-2 NA NA TRBV5-6 CASSHGQGAGYTF TGTGCCAGCAGCCATGGGCAAGGGGCTGGCTACACCTTC
TRBJ1-5 NA TRBD1 TRBV27 CASSLQGANLYSNQPQHF TGTGCCAGCAGTTTACAGGGGGCGAATCTCTATAGCAATCAGCCCCAGCATTTT
TRBJ1-2 NA NA TRBV4-3 CASSQAPLVAGDGYTF TGCGCCAGCAGCCAAGCCCCCCTTGTGGCAGGTGATGGCTACACCTTC
TRBJ1-2 NA TRBD1 TRBV27 CASSLSRDSHPYYTF TGTGCCAGCAGTTTATCAAGGGACAGTCACCCTTACTACACCTTC
TRBJ2-3 NA NA TRBV7-2 CASSWNRVSTDTQYF TGTGCCAGCAGCTGGAACAGGGTCAGCACAGATACGCAGTATTTT
TRBJ2-7 NA NA TRBV5-1 CASSSGVDSTKYEQYF TGCGCCAGCAGCTCAGGGGTGGACTCCACGAAGTACGAGCAGTACTTC
TRBJ1-5 few NA TRBV21-1 CASSPRGRGGEPQHF TGTGCCAGCAGCCCCCGAGGCAGAGGGGGTGAGCCCCAGCATTTT
TRBJ2-1 NA TRBD2 TRBV5-1 CASSSASGSNEQFF TGCGCCAGCAGCTCCGCTAGCGGGAGCAATGAGCAGTTCTTC
TRBJ2-7 NA TRBD1 TRBV27 CASSFDRGHEQYF TGTGCCAGCAGTTTCGACAGGGGGCACGAGCAGTACTTC
TRBJ1-1 NA TRBD1 TRBV10-3 CAISAQGTHTEAFF TGTGCCATCAGCGCACAGGGGACTCACACTGAAGCTTTCTTT
TRBJ1-4 NA TRBD1 TRBV27 CASRLNRQGAGEKLFF TGTGCCAGCAGACTTAATAGACAGGGGGCGGGGGAAAAACTGTTTTTT
TRBJ2-3 NA TRBD2 TRBV7-8 CASSSPGGSTDTQYF TGTGCCAGCAGCTCGCCGGGGGGAAGCACAGATACGCAGTATTTT
TRBJ1-6 NA NA TRBV6-5 CASSYSGPYRNSPLHF TGTGCCAGCAGTTACTCGGGGCCTTATCGTAATTCACCCCTCCACTTT
TRBJ2-1 few TRBD2 TRBV7-8 CASSLGLASGRVNEQFF TGTGCCAGCAGCTTAGGCCTCGCTAGCGGGAGGGTTAATGAGCAGTTCTTC
TRBJ2-7 once NA TRBV7-8 CASSSARGAVSEQYF TGTGCCAGCAGCAGTGCCAGGGGGGCCGTCTCCGAGCAGTACTTC
TRBJ1-6 NA TRBD1 TRBV5-1 CASSLAPGQGGESPLHF TGCGCCAGCAGCTTGGCTCCGGGACAGGGGGGGGAATCACCCCTCCACTTT
TRBJ2-2 NA NA TRBV6-1 CASSEYGEIGELFF TGTGCCAGCAGTGAATACGGGGAGATCGGGGAGCTGTTTTTT
TRBJ2-3 NA TRBD2 TRBV2 CASRTGLAGITDTQYF TGTGCCAGCAGAACCGGACTAGCGGGAATCACAGATACGCAGTATTTT
TRBJ1-2 NA TRBD1 TRBV18 CASSVDRFNYGYTF TGTGCCAGCTCAGTGGACAGGTTTAACTATGGCTACACCTTC
TRBJ1-6 once TRBD1 TRBV28 CASSRGQPNSPLHF TGTGCCAGCAGCCGGGGACAGCCGAATTCACCCCTCCACTTT
TRBJ1-5 NA TRBD1 TRBV6-5 CASSYDRVSNQPQHF TGTGCCAGCAGTTACGACAGGGTGAGCAATCAGCCCCAGCATTTT
TRBJ2-6 NA NA TRBV6-1 CASSGTRLVSYSGANVLTF TGTGCCAGCAGTGGCACTAGACTAGTTTCGTACTCTGGGGCCAACGTCCTGACTTTC
TRBJ1-1 NA NA TRBV7-3 CASSLGPGGDTEAFF TGTGCCAGCAGCTTGGGACCAGGAGGGGACACTGAAGCTTTCTTT
TRBJ2-7 NA NA TRBV9 CASSAGGILKGDEQYF TGTGCCAGCAGCGCGGGGGGCATTCTAAAAGGGGACGAGCAGTACTTC
TRBJ2-1 NA TRBD1 TRBV29-1 CSVGETGLKPRDEQFF TGCAGCGTTGGAGAGACAGGGCTAAAACCAAGGGATGAGCAGTTCTTC
TRBJ2-7 NA NA TRBV7-8 CASSPQGFQAYEQYF TGTGCCAGCAGCCCACAGGGCTTCCAGGCCTACGAGCAGTACTTC
TRBJ2-3 NA TRBD2 TRBV5-4 CASSSRLAGTDTQYF TGTGCCAGCAGTTCCCGACTAGCGGGCACAGATACGCAGTATTTT
TRBJ1-6 NA TRBD1 TRBV2 CASSLQQGSNSPLHF TGTGCCAGTTCGCTCCAACAGGGGTCCAATTCACCCCTCCACTTT
TRBJ2-7 once NA TRBV6-5 CASSSSGTTYEQYF TGTGCCAGCAGTTCTTCCGGGACAACCTACGAGCAGTACTTC
TRBJ2-1 few TRBD2 TRBV18 CASSPLLAGGPYEQFF TGTGCCAGCTCGCCTCTACTAGCGGGGGGGCCTTATGAGCAGTTCTTC
TRBJ2-1 NA NA TRBV7-3 CASSPRSTASSYNEQFF TGTGCCAGCAGCCCAAGGAGTACTGCAAGCTCCTACAATGAGCAGTTCTTC
TRBJ2-7 many TRBD2 TRBV6-5 CASGQRGAGEQYF TGTGCCAGCGGCCAGCGGGGGGCCGGAGAGCAGTACTTC
TRBJ2-3 NA TRBD2 TRBV12-5 CASAPGGATDTQYF TGTGCTAGTGCCCCCGGGGGGGCCACAGATACGCAGTATTTT
TRBJ2-2 NA TRBD2 TRBV6-1 CASSGLAGVVTGELFF TGTGCCAGCAGTGGACTAGCGGGAGTGGTGACCGGGGAGCTGTTTTTT
TRBJ2-2 NA TRBD2 TRBV6-6 CAIQGLQNTGELFF TGTGCCATCCAGGGACTACAGAACACCGGGGAGCTGTTTTTT
TRBJ2-3 NA TRBD1 TRBV9 CASTTTGASGDTQYF TGTGCCAGCACCACAACAGGGGCCTCAGGAGATACGCAGTATTTT
TRBJ2-5 NA TRBD2 TRBV18 CASSLPGTSGTRGETQYF TGTGCCAGCTCACTGCCCGGGACTAGCGGGACACGGGGAGAGACCCAGTACTTC
TRBJ2-1 NA TRBD1 TRBV5-4 CASSRPGQGGNEQFF TGTGCCAGCAGTCGTCCGGGACAGGGGGGGAATGAGCAGTTCTTC
TRBJ1-6 NA NA TRBV7-9 CASSLAARYNSPLHF TGTGCCAGCAGCTTAGCCGCCCGGTACAATTCACCCCTCCACTTT
TRBJ2-7 few NA TRBV11-2 CASSSQGYEQYF TGTGCCAGCAGCTCTCAGGGGTACGAGCAGTACTTC
TRBJ1-2 NA NA TRBV7-2 CASSLGQLYGYTF TGTGCCAGCAGCTTAGGACAGCTTTATGGCTACACCTTC
TRBJ1-5 NA TRBD1 TRBV5-1 CASSLEGQVNQPQHF TGCGCCAGCAGCTTAGAGGGACAGGTGAATCAGCCCCAGCATTTT
TRBJ1-2 NA NA TRBV5-8 CASSSHVGFVGGNYGYTF TGTGCCAGCAGCTCGCATGTTGGCTTTGTTGGGGGGAACTATGGCTACACCTTC
TRBJ1-1 once NA TRBV3-1/TRBV3-2 CASSLKGGNTEAFF TGTGCCAGCAGCCTAAAAGGGGGAAACACTGAAGCTTTCTTT
TRBJ1-2 NA TRBD1 TRBV2 CASSGQGGYTF TGTGCCAGCAGTGGACAGGGAGGCTACACCTTC
TRBJ1-2 NA NA TRBV6-1 CASREGQSITNYGYTF TGTGCCAGCAGGGAAGGACAGTCAATCACTAACTATGGCTACACCTTC
TRBJ2-7 NA NA TRBV7-6 CASSLGGGGAGEQYF TGTGCCAGCAGCTTAGGCGGCGGGGGCGCAGGCGAGCAGTACTTC
TRBJ2-2 NA NA TRBV2 CASSEAGVFTGELFF TGTGCCAGCAGTGAAGCCGGGGTTTTCACCGGGGAGCTGTTTTTT
TRBJ1-1 few NA TRBV19 CASRLKLGVSTEAFF TGTGCCAGTAGACTCAAGCTTGGAGTAAGCACTGAAGCTTTCTTT
TRBJ1-3 NA TRBD1 TRBV19 CASILSGGGNTIYF TGTGCCAGTATTCTATCAGGGGGCGGAAACACCATATATTTT
TRBJ1-3 NA NA TRBV19 CASKILSGNTIYF TGTGCCAGTAAAATCCTATCTGGAAACACCATATATTTT
TRBJ2-5 NA TRBD2 TRBV29-1 CSVAVASGVQETQYF TGCAGCGTTGCCGTGGCTAGCGGGGTACAAGAGACCCAGTACTTC
TRBJ2-7 NA TRBD1 TRBV5-5 CASSIDRGDAYEQYF TGTGCCAGCAGCATTGACAGGGGCGATGCCTACGAGCAGTACTTC
TRBJ2-3 NA NA TRBV6-5 CASSPSRVSTDTQYF TGTGCCAGCAGTCCGTCCAGGGTCAGCACAGATACGCAGTATTTT
TRBJ2-7 NA TRBD1 TRBV6-5 CASCPGQGPPEQYF TGTGCCAGCTGTCCGGGACAGGGCCCTCCTGAGCAGTACTTC